Sequencing of this T cell receptor beta chain was carried out in a study of T cells in Graves' hyperthyroidism and ophthalmopathy. Study background: Any treatment followed the collection of peripheral blood at initial diagnosis.

Amplified regions were TCR beta CDR3 sequences from RNA transcripts. Primed by the HTBI set, a first-round RT-PCR was run on the TCR CDR3. TCRdb called the multiplex PCR reads again in MiXCR, with one record for every CDR3 protein. The profile shows approximately 600,000 distinct CDR3 sequences, approximately 15% of them singletons. Findings and limits, study-wide: Clonotypes that were expanded in thyroid above 0.001 mostly appeared in blood too.

This clonotype was seen ten or more times. The antigen is undetermined. V lost 6 bases to trimming and J lost 8 bases; unmatched junction nucleotides: 7. This CDR3 comprises 13 residues. Germline loops: CDR1 SGHNT, CDR2 YENEEA. Patients were excluded for uncontrolled infection, other autoimmune disease, pregnancy or lactation. Used for diagnoses were clinical symptoms, serum thyroxine and TRAb, thyroid ultrasound and orbital computed tomography. This sequence was found in a woman aged 18-35 years with Graves' ophthalmopathy. The rearrangement links TRBV11-3 to TRBJ2-1; 7 bases agree with TRBD2. Sequencing used blood. DNA of the CDR3: TGTGCCAGCAGTCCACCGGGAGGCCATGAGCAGTTCTTC. Its protein is CASSPPGGHEQFF.